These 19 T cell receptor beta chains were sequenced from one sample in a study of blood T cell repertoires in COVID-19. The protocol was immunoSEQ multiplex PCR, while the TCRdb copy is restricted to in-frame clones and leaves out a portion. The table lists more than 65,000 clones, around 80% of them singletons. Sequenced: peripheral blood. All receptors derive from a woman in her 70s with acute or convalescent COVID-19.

The CDR3: CASSLQGTSYEQYF. The CDR3 DNA sequence: TGCGCCAGCAGCTTACAGGGAACCTCCTACGAGCAGTACTTC. V usage is TRBV5-1 and J usage is TRBJ2-7; a weak D match, TRBD1 (6 bases). The CDR3 has 14 amino acids. The V end was cut by 2 bases, the J end by 0 bases, with 9 bases between. Germline V gene sequence: CDR1 SGHRS, CDR2 YFSETQ. Looking up the rest from reference TRBV5-1 and TRBJ2-7 gives the full variable domain: KAGVTQTPRYLIKTRGQQVTLSCSPISGHRSVSWYQQTPGQGLQFLFEYFSETQRNKGNFPGRFSGRQFSNSRSEMNVSTLELGDSALYLCASSLQGTSYEQYFGPGTRLTVT.

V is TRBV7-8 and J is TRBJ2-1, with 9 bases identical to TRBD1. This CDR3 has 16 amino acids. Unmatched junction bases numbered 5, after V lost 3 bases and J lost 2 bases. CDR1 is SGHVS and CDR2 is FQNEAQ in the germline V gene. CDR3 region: CASSFWTGETYNEQFF. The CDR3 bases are TGTGCCAGCAGCTTCTGGACAGGGGAGACCTACAATGAGCAGTTCTTC.

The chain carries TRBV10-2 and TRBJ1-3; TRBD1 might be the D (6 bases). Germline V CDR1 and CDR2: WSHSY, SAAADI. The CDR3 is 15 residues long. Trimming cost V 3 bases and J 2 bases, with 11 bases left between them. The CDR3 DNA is TGCGCCAGCAGTGACCCCGCAGGGGCTGGAAACACCATATATTTT. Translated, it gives CASSDPAGAGNTIYF.

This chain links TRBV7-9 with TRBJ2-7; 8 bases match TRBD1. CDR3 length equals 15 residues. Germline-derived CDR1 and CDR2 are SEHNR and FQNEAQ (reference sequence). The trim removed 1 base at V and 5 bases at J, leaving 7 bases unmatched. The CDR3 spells CASSLGQGFLHEQYF. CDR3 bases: TGTGCCAGCAGCTTAGGACAGGGGTTCTTGCACGAGCAGTACTTC.

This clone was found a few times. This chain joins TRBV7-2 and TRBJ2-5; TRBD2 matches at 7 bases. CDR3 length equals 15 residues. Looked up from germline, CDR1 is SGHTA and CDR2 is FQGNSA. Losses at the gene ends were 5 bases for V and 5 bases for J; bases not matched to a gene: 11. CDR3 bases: TGTGCCAGCAGCCCCCCCCCGGGAGGCCGGGAGACCCAGTACTTC. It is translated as CASSPPPGGRETQYF. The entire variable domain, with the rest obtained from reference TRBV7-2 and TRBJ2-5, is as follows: GAGVSQSPSNKVTEKGKDVELRCDPISGHTALYWYRQSLGQGLEFLIYFQGNSAPDKSGLPSDRFSAERTGGSVSTLTIQRTQQEDSAVYLCASSPPPGGRETQYFGPGTRLLVL.

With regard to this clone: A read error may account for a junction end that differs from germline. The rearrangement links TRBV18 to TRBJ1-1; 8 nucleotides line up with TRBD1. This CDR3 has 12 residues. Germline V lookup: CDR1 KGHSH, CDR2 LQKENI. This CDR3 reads CASSPGSRDRFF. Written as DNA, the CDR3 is TGTGCCAGCTCACCAGGGAGCAGGGACAGGTTTTTT. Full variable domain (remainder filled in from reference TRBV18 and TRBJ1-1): NAGVMQNPRHLVRRRGQEARLRCSPMKGHSHVYWYRQLPEEGLKFMVYLQKENIIDESGMPKERFSAEFPKEGPSILRIQQVVRGDSAAYFCASSPGSRDRFFGQGTRLTVV.

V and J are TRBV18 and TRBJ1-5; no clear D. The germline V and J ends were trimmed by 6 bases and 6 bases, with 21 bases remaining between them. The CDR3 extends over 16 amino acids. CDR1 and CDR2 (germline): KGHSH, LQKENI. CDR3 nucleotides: TGTGCCAGCTCCCTCGGGTCGCGGGCCTCAGGTCAGCCCCAGCATTTT. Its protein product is CASSLGSRASGQPQHF.

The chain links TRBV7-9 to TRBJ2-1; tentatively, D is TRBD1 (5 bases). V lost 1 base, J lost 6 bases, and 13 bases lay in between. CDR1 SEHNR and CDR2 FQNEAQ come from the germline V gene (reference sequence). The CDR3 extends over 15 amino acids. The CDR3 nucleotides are TGTGCCAGCAGCTTAGTCGTGACAGACCTCAATGAGCAGTTCTTC. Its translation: CASSLVVTDLNEQFF. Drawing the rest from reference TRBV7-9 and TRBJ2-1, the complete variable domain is DTGVSQNPRHKITKRGQNVTFRCDPISEHNRLYWYRQTLGQGPEFLTYFQNEAQLEKSRLLSDRFSAERPKGSFSTLEIQRTEQGDSAMYLCASSLVVTDLNEQFFGPGTRLTVL.

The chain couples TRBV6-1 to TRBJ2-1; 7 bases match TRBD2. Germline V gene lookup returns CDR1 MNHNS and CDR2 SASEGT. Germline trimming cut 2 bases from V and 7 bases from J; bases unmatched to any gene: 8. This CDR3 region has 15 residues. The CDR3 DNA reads TGTGCCAGCAGTGAAATCCGGGGGGTAATTAATGAGCAGTTCTTC. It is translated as CASSEIRGVINEQFF.

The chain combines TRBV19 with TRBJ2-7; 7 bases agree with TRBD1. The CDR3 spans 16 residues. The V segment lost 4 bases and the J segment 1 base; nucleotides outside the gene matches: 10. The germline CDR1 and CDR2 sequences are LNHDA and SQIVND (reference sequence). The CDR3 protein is CASSRETGHRSYEQYF. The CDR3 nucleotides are TGTGCCAGTAGTAGAGAGACAGGGCACCGATCCTACGAGCAGTACTTC.

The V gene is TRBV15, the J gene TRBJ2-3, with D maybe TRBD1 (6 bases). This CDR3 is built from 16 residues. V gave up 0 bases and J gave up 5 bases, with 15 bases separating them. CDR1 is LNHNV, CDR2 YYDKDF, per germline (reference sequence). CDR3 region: CATSRDHAGEIDTQYF. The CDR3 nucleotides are TGTGCCACCAGCAGAGATCACGCAGGGGAGATAGATACGCAGTATTTT. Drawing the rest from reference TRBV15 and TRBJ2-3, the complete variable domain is DAMVIQNPRYQVTQFGKPVTLSCSQTLNHNVMYWYQQKSSQAPKLLFHYYDKDFNNEADTPDNFQSRRPNTSFCFLDIRSPGLGDTAMYLCATSRDHAGEIDTQYFGPGTRLTVL.

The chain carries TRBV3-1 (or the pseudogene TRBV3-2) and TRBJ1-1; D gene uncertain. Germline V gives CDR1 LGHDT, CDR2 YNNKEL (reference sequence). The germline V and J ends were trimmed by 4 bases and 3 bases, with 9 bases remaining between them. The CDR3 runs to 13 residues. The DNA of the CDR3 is TGTGCCAGCAGCCGCGACGGGGACACTGAAGCTTTCTTT. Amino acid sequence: CASSRDGDTEAFF.

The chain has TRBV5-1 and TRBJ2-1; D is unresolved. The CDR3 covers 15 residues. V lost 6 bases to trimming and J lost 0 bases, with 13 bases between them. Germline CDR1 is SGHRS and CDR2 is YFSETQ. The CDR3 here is CASTPSYSSYNEQFF. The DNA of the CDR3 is TGCGCCAGCACCCCCTCTTATTCCTCCTACAATGAGCAGTTCTTC.

The CDR3, as DNA: TGTGCCAGCAGCCAAGATTTTGGAGCCCCCTACGAGCAGTACTTC. Its translation: CASSQDFGAPYEQYF. The V call is TRBV3-1 (or the pseudogene TRBV3-2), the J call TRBJ2-7; D unclear. V was cut by 0 bases and J by 2 bases, with 11 bases left in between. CDR1 LGHDT and CDR2 YNNKEL come from the germline V gene (reference sequence). The CDR3 spans 15 residues.

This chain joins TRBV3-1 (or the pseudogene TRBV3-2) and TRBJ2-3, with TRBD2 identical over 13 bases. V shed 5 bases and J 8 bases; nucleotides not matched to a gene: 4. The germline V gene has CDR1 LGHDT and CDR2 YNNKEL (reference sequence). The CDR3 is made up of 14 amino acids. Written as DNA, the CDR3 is TGTGCCAGCAGCTCAACTAGCGGGAGGGGTACGCAGTATTTT. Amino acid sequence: CASSSTSGRGTQYF.

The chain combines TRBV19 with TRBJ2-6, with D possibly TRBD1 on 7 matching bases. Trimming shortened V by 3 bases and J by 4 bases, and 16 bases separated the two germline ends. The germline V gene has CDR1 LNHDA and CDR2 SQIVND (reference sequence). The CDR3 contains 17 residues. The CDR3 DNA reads TGTGCCAGTAGTATTTCCGGGGGACAGTCCGGGGCCAACGTCCTGACTTTC. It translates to CASSISGGQSGANVLTF.

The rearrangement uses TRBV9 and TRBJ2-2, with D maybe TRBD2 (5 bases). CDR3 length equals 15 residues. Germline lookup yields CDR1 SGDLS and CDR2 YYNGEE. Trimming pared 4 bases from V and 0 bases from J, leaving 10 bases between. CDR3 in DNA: TGTGCCAGCAGCCTTTCGGGAACGAACACCGGGGAGCTGTTTTTT. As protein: CASSLSGTNTGELFF. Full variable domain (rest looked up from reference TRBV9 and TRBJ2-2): DSGVTQTPKHLITATGQRVTLRCSPRSGDLSVYWYQQSLDQGLQFLIQYYNGEERAKGNILERFSAQQFPDLHSELNLSSLELGDSALYFCASSLSGTNTGELFFGEGSRLTVL.

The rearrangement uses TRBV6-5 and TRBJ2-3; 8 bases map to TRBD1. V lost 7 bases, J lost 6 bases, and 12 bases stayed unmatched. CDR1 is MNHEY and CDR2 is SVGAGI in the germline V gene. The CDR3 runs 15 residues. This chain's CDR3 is CASKARQGISDTQYF. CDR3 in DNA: TGTGCCAGCAAAGCCCGACAGGGGATATCGGATACGCAGTATTTT.

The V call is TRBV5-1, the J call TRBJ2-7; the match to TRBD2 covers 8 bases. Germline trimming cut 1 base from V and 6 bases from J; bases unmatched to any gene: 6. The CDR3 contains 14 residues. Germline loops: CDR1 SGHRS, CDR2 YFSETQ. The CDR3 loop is CASSLLGAGVEQYF. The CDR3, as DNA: TGCGCCAGCAGCTTGCTGGGAGCGGGGGTCGAGCAGTACTTC.